The source of this T cell receptor beta chain is a study of identical twins. Study-wide results and caveats: The study found weaker excess twin sharing in beta out-of-frame sequences. Among monozygotic twins, out-of-frame TCR alpha sharing exceeded what models predicted.

Every sampled donor was Caucasian and healthy. Comments on this clonotype: Its antigen is still unknown.

Carrying unique molecular identifiers, the cDNA also gained a universal primer site through template switching. TCRdb called the 5' RACE reads again in MiXCR, with one record for every CDR3 protein. Of fewer than 250,000 distinct CDR3 sequences listed, 9.4% were seen once; the top ten hold about 5%. The CDR3 consists of 14 residues. CDR1 and CDR2 from the germline V gene are SEHNR and FQNEAQ (reference sequence). J lost 8 bases, V lost 5 bases, and 11 bases had no gene match. The chain has TRBV7-9 and TRBJ1-1, with TRBD1 matching over 7 bases. The clonotype was recovered from a woman younger than 30 in good health. Material: memory (CD45RO+) T cells sorted from blood. The CDR3 region is CASSDPNPGQEAFF. CDR3 sequence (DNA): TGTGCCAGCAGCGACCCAAACCCGGGACAGGAAGCTTTCTTT.